The subject of this entry is one TCR beta chain. Antigen unknown. The data belong to a study of post-analysis software for immune sequencing data. Study results and limitations: About five TRBV segments appeared more often in patients than in controls, and TRBV5-6, TRBV5-1 and TRBV20-1 were among these.

Included in the TCR beta cDNA libraries were unique molecular identifiers. TCRdb redid the calling of the PCR reads with MiXCR, one entry per CDR3 protein. The sample carries 740,000 or so distinct CDR3 sequences, roughly 50% recorded once. V gave up 4 bases and J gave up 9 bases, with 14 bases separating them. The germline V gene encodes CDR1 SGHRS and CDR2 YFSETQ. The CDR3 totals 14 residues. The sample consisted of blood. The V and J genes are TRBV5-1 and TRBJ1-6; a weak D match, TRBD1 (5 bases). This TCR came from a girl between 5 and 17 years old with multiple sclerosis. The CDR3 here is CASSRDGAGSPLHF. CDR3 in DNA: TGCGCCAGCAGCCGGGACGGAGCAGGTTCACCCCTCCACTTT.